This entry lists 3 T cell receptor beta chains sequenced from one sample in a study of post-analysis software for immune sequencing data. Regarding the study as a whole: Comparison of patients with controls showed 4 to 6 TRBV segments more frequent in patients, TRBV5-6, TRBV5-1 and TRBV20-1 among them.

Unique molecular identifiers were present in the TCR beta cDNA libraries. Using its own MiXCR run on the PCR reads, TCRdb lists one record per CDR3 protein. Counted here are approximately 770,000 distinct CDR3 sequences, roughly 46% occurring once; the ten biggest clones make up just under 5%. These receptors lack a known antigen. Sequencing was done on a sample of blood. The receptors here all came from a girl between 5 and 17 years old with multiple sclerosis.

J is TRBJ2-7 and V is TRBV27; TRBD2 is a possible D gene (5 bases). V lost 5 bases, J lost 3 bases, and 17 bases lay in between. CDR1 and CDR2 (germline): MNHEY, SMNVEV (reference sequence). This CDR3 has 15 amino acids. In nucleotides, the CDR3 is TGTGCCAGCAGTCAGACGGGATACTCAATCTACGAGCAGTACTTC. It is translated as CASSQTGYSIYEQYF.

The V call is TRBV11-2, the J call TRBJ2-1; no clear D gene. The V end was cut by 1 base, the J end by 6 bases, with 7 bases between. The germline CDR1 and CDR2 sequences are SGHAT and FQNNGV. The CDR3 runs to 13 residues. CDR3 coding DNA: TGTGCCAGCAGCTTAGGGCAGGTCAATGAGCAGTTCTTC. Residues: CASSLGQVNEQFF.

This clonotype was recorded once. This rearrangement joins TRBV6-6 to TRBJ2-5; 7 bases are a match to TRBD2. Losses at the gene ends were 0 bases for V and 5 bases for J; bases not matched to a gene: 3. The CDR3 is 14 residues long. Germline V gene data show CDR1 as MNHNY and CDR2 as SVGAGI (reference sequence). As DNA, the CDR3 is TGTGCCAGCAGTTACTCACACGGGGGGGAGACCCAGTACTTC. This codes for CASSYSHGGETQYF.